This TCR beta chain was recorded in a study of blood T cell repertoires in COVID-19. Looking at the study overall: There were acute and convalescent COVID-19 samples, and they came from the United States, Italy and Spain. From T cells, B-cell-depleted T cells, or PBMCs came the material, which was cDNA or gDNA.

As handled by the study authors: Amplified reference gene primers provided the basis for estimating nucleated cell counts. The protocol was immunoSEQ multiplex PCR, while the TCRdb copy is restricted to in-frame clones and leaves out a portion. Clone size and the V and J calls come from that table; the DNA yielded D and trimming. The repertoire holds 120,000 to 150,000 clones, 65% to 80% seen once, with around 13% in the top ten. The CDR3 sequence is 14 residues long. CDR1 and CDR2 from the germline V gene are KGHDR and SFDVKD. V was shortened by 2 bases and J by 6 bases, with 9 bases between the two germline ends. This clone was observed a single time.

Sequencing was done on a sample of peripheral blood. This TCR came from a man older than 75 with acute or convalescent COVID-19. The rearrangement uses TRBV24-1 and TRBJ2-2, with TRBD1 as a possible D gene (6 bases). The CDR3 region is CATSDYRVSGELFF. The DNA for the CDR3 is TGTGCCACCAGTGATTACAGGGTCTCCGGGGAGCTGTTTTTT.